This T cell receptor (beta chain) was retrieved from a study of sequential checkpoint blockade in melanoma. Assay: immunoSEQ multiplex PCR; the TCRdb copy retains only in-frame clones and omits some. The sample lists tens of thousands of clones, approximately 71% occurring once. V lost 0 bases, J lost 0 bases, and 9 bases lay in between. The length of the CDR3 is 17 residues. Germline V gives CDR1 SGHVS, CDR2 FNYEAQ. The treatment here: randomized to nivolumab then ipilimumab (arm A) or the reverse (arm B). The specimen was CD8+ T cells sorted from blood (inferred from file names), collected from a patient given nivolumab and ipilimumab in sequence. The chain combines TRBV7-6 with TRBJ1-6; D not resolved. The TCR originated in a human donor with melanoma. CDR3 amino acids: CASSLAEESSYNSPLHF. The CDR3 nucleotides are TGTGCCAGCAGCTTAGCCGAGGAGAGCTCCTATAATTCACCCCTCCACTTT.